This T cell receptor (beta chain) was identified in a study of cytomegalovirus exposure and HLA in healthy donors. Study in general: The platform used for the roughly 120 validation repertoires matched that of the approximately 620 first-cohort repertoires, a later analysis reported.

Data came from immunoSEQ multiplex PCR; TCRdb stores just in-frame clones and leaves some out. Of some 170,000 clones in the sample, about nine tenths were seen once. CDR3 size: 14 residues. Unmatched junction bases numbered 2, after V lost 3 bases and J lost 3 bases. Germline loops: CDR1 KGHSH, CDR2 LQKENI. Study-wide points: In vitro experiments confirmed that three CMV-associated chains were specific for CMV antigens.

This clone was detected only a few times. The antigen is undetermined. V is TRBV18 and J is TRBJ2-7, with TRBD1 matching over 10 bases. This TCR was sampled from a man under 40 in good health and CMV-seropositive. The sample was PBMCs. The chain's CDR3 is CASSPGTGDYEQYF. The CDR3 bases are TGTGCCAGCTCACCCGGGACAGGGGACTACGAGCAGTACTTC.